This T cell receptor beta chain was identified in a study of blood T cell repertoires in COVID-19. Study-wide context: The United States, Italy and Spain were the sources of the acute and convalescent COVID-19 samples. T cells, B-cell-depleted T cells, or PBMCs supplied cDNA or gDNA.

The method was immunoSEQ multiplex PCR; TCRdb's version includes in-frame clones alone and lacks a portion of them. The table includes 100,000 to 120,000 clones, 85% detected once. The CDR3 has 14 amino acids. The germline CDR1 and CDR2 sequences are LGHNA and YSLEER. The V and J ends lost 0 bases and 6 bases respectively, with 9 bases between them. The specimen sequenced was peripheral blood. This receptor was identified in a human donor in a cohort sampled during active COVID-19. The V call is TRBV4-3, the J call TRBJ1-5; TRBD1 might be the D (6 bases). For the CDR3, the DNA is TGCGCCAGCAGCCAAGATTGGGGGCCTCAGCCCCAGCATTTT. Translation: CASSQDWGPQPQHF.